These 5 T cell receptor beta chains originate from one sample sequenced in a study of T-cell reconstitution after alpha-beta-depleted transplantation in children (dated by TCRdb to between 2015 and 2016). The treatment or condition label on this specimen signifies: allogeneic hematopoietic cell transplantation with graft depleted of TCRalphabeta T cells and CD19 B cells. Libraries were made using PCR. The instrument given in TCRdb is Illumina HiSeq 2500. TCR library preparation used molecular barcoding, with unique molecular identifiers applied to normalize quantification of the TCRbeta repertoire. The public reads were quality trimmed at Q25 with fastp and then assembled into clones with MiXCR by TCRdb, keeping productive beta chains. Entries are consolidated by CDR3 protein sequence, retaining the most common genes and DNA. A total of approximately 110,000 distinct CDR3 sequences appear in this sample, under 13% of them only once. Less than 35% of the sample rests with the top ten.

The sequencing used PBMCs, collected before TCRalphabeta/CD19-depleted stem cell transplant. The receptor source for this set is a boy under 10 years old with acute lymphoblastic leukemia, due to receive a stem cell transplant.

This clonotype was seen more than once but under ten times. The gene calls are TRBV5-1 and TRBJ2-3, with D unclear. Germline lookup yields CDR1 SGHRS and CDR2 YFSETQ. The CDR3 runs 15 residues. V was trimmed by 0 bases and J by 3 bases, leaving 11 bases between them. CDR3 in DNA: TGCGCCAGCAGCTTGGAACCCCTGATAACAGATACGCAGTATTTT. This codes for CASSLEPLITDTQYF.

This clonotype was recorded a few times. V usage is TRBV30 and J usage is TRBJ2-3, with no clear D. The CDR3 runs to 14 residues. Trimming removed 7 bases at V and 0 bases at J, with 14 bases between. CDR1 is GTSNPN, CDR2 SVGIG, per germline (reference sequence). The CDR3 DNA is TGTGCCTCAGGCGGCAGCCTCAGCACAGATACGCAGTATTTT. Translation gives CASGGSLSTDTQYF.

The CDR3 is CASESSGAYNEQFF. The CDR3 coding sequence is TGTGCCAGCGAATCTAGCGGAGCTTACAATGAGCAGTTCTTC. The rearrangement links TRBV3-1 to TRBJ2-1; 7 positions agree with TRBD2. Germline assignment: CDR1 LGHDT and CDR2 YNNKEL (reference sequence). The V segment lost 8 bases and the J segment 4 bases; nucleotides outside the gene matches: 8. The CDR3 extends over 14 amino acids.

Many counts were recorded for this clonotype. This chain joins TRBV7-9 and TRBJ2-1; D could derive from TRBD1 or TRBD2 (5 bases each). The CDR3 sequence is 15 residues long. The V end lost 4 bases, the J end lost 7 bases, and 17 bases lay between the germline ends. Germline V gene data show CDR1 as SEHNR and CDR2 as FQNEAQ (reference sequence). CDR3: CASSSQGVVGNEQFF. CDR3 bases: TGTGCCAGCAGCTCGCAGGGAGTTGTGGGGAATGAGCAGTTCTTC.

This chain joins TRBV5-6 and TRBJ2-2; D is unresolved. Germline CDR1 SGHDT, CDR2 YYEEEE. Trimming shortened V by 1 base and J by 4 bases, and 11 bases separated the two germline ends. The CDR3 runs to 15 residues. The CDR3 nucleotides are TGTGCCAGCAGCTTGATCGGACCCACCACCGGGGAGCTGTTTTTT. This sequence encodes CASSLIGPTTGELFF. The whole variable domain, remainder taken from reference TRBV5-6 and TRBJ2-2, is DAGVTQSPTHLIKTRGQQVTLRCSPKSGHDTVSWYQQALGQGPQFIFQYYEEEERQRGNFPDRFSGHQFPNYSSELNVNALLLGDSALYLCASSLIGPTTGELFFGEGSRLTVL.